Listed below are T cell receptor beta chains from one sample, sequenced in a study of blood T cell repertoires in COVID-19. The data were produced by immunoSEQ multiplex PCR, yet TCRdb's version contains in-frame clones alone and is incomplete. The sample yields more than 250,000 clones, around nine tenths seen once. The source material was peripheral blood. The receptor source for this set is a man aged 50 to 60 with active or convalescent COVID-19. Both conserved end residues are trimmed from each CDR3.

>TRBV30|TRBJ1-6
AWSLGTGRIGSPLH
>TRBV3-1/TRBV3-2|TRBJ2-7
ASSQGTSASYEQY
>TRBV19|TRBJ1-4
ASSIESRGMGEKLF
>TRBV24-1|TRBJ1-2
ATSVGVGGYT
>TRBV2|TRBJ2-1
ASSRPGDGNEQF
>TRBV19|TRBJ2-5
ASSKGQSQETQY
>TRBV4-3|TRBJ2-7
ASSQETGTKPLRSSYEQY
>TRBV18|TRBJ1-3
ASSPLPQAVGNTIY
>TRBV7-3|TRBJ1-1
ASSVRQGARAF
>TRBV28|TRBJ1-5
ASSFGRGYYSNQPQH